This TCR beta chain appears in the sequencing data of a study of T cell repertoires in cytomegalovirus infection. Study results and caveats: Across the ex vivo response, the dominant clonotypes were HLA-C-restricted CMV-specific TCR beta clonotypes. Summed frequency of public TCR beta families distinguished CMV carriers with the relevant HLA.

TCRdb independently ran MiXCR on the reads; one entry per CDR3 protein. Counted here are about a million distinct CDR3 sequences, 31% occurring once; the ten biggest clones make up around an eighth. The germline CDR1 and CDR2 sequences are SGHVT and SQSDAQ. There are 16 residues in the CDR3. Regarding this clonotype: The target antigen is unknown. One junction end disagrees with the germline gene, perhaps due to a read error.

Sequences were derived from cultured CD8+ T cells from PBMCs, sampled from culture after CMV antigen stimulation. This rearrangement joins TRBV7-4 to TRBJ2-1; D assignment may be TRBD1 or TRBD2 (5 bases each). The receptor was derived from a human donor in good health (CMV status not recorded). Some clones in this sample may be carry-over from other donors' samples. CDR3 coding DNA: TGTGTCAGCAGCTCAGGGCGTGGGGGCTCCTACAATGAGCAGTTCTTC. It translates to CVSSSGRGGSYNEQFF.